The sequence of this TCR beta chain was determined in a study of blood T cell repertoires in COVID-19. Only in-frame clones appear in the TCRdb table, and some are missing; sequencing was by immunoSEQ multiplex PCR. The sample lists about 400,000 clones; just under 90% were seen once. The participants were between about 18 and 90 years old and came from about two dozen US areas. Cohort placement rested on clinical history that participants reported themselves. The sequenced material came from PBMCs or T cells enriched from blood (not recorded which). This clonotype was obtained from a woman aged 25 to 39 who had recovered from COVID-19.

CDR3: CASSIGLAGGELFF. The CDR3 nucleotides read TGTGCCAGCAGCATCGGACTAGCTGGCGGGGAGCTGTTTTTT. This chain uses TRBV7-8 with TRBJ2-2; 8 nucleotides match TRBD2. Germline CDR1 reads SGHVS; CDR2 reads FQNEAQ. Unmatched junction bases numbered 6, after V lost 5 bases and J lost 7 bases. The CDR3 is made up of 14 amino acids. The whole variable domain, filled in from reference TRBV7-8 and TRBJ2-2, reads GAGVSQSPRYKVAKRGQDVALRCDPISGHVSLFWYQQALGQGPEFLTYFQNEAQLDKSGLPSDRFFAERPEGSVSTLKIQRTQQEDSAVYLCASSIGLAGGELFFGEGSRLTVL.